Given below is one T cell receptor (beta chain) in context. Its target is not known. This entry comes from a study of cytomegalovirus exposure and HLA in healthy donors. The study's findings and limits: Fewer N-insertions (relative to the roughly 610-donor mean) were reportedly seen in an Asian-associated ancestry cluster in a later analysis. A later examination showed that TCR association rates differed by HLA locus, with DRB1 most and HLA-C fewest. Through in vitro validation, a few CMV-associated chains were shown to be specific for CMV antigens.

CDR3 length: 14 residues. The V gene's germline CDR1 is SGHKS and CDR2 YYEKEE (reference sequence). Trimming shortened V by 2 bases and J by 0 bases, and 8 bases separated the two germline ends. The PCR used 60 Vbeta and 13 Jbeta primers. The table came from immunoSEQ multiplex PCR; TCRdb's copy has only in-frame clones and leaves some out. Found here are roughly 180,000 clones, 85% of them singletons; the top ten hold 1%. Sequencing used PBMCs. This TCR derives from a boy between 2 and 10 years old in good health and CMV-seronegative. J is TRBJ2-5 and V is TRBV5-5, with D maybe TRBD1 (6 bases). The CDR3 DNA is TGTGCCAGCAGCTTCCGGGACAACCAAGAGACCCAGTACTTC. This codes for CASSFRDNQETQYF. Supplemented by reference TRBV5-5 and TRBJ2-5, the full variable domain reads DAGVTQSPTHLIKTRGQQVTLRCSPISGHKSVSWYQQVLGQGPQFIFQYYEKEERGRGNFPDRFSARQFPNYSSELNVNALLLGDSALYLCASSFRDNQETQYFGPGTRLLVL.